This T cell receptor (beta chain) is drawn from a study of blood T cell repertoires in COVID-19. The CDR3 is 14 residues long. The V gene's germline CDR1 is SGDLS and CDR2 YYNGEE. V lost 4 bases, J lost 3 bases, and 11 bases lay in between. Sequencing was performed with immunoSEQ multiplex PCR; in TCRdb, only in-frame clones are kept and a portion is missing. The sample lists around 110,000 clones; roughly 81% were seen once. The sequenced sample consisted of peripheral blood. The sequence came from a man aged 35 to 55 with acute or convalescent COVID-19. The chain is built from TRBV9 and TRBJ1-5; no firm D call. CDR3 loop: CASSSGFYNQPQHF. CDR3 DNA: TGTGCCAGCAGCTCCGGGTTTTACAATCAGCCCCAGCATTTT.